This T cell receptor (beta chain) derives from a study of blood T cells in healthy people across ages. Study-level results: Estimates drawn from one million T cells were deemed to understate diversity. PBMCs went unsorted, and a conclusive naive versus antigen-experienced comparison was therefore prevented.

Per the germline V gene, CDR1 is SGHTA and CDR2 is FQGNSA. V shed 5 bases and J 0 bases; nucleotides not matched to a gene: 8. The CDR3 length is 17 residues. A second about 7 to 12 cycle PCR used barcoded and J-beta primers. TCRdb used MiXCR to reprocess the 5' RACE reads, holding one entry per CDR3 protein. The sample lists about 1.4 million distinct CDR3 sequences, roughly 59% occurring once. Researchers collected approximately 9.5 milliliters of peripheral blood from every single donor. As to this clonotype: The target antigen is unknown.

The sequenced material came from blood. The TCR sequence derives from a man in his late teens or twenties in good health. This chain links TRBV7-2 with TRBJ2-3; 10 nucleotides line up with TRBD2. Here the CDR3 DNA reads TGTGCCAGCAGCAGCGTACTAGCGGGGCTAAGCACAGATACGCAGTATTTT. It is translated as CASSSVLAGLSTDTQYF.